This T cell receptor beta chain was identified during a study of cytomegalovirus exposure and HLA in healthy donors. Turning to the study itself: T cells numbering around 190 million yielded more than 100 million unique TCR beta sequences in an earlier analysis. Study outcomes and limitations: High specificity and sensitivity for cytomegalovirus status were reported for the classifier. According to a later analysis, most TCR beta chains associated with CMV appeared HLA-restricted. Across donors, sequencing depth was assumed by presence/absence analyses to be roughly uniform.

The CDR3 is 13 amino acids. CDR1 is MNHEY, CDR2 SMNVEV, per germline (reference sequence). The V gene end was trimmed by 6 bases and the J gene end by 5 bases; junction bases not matched to a gene: 5. PCR involved 60 Vbeta and 13 Jbeta primers. Using immunoSEQ multiplex PCR, the repertoire was profiled, and TCRdb retains in-frame clones only, with some absent. The table has 110,000 to 150,000 clones, approximately 82% seen once; the top ten hold 1.5% to 2.5%. Details on this clone: Its antigen is as yet unknown.

This receptor was identified in a woman in her forties in good health and CMV-seronegative. Sequenced: PBMCs. The rearrangement links TRBV27 to TRBJ1-2; 8 bases agree with TRBD1. The CDR3 protein is CASSPDRVYGYTF. For the CDR3, the DNA is TGTGCCAGCAGCCCGGACAGGGTTTATGGCTACACCTTC.